These 28 T cell receptor beta chains share one sample of origin, sequenced in a study of T cell changes during pregnancy in multiple sclerosis. Data came from immunoSEQ multiplex PCR; TCRdb stores just in-frame clones and leaves some out. The top ten clones hold about 5% of a sample with over 15,000 clones, approximately 88% of them seen once. The starting material was CD8+ T cells from peripheral blood mononuclear cells, obtained after pregnancy. All receptors derive from a female donor in good health, enrolled as a control in a pregnancy study.

This chain connects TRBV21-1 to TRBJ2-7; no DNA check was done on the table's D call, TRBD2. TRBV21-1 is a recognized pseudogene. CDR3 size: 17 residues. The CDR3 reads CASSKERERGGSYEQYF. CDR3 coding DNA: TGTGCCAGCAGCAAAGAGCGGGAGCGGGGGGGCTCCTACGAGCAGTACTTC.

This clone was picked up a small number of times. This chain uses TRBV5-1 with TRBJ2-7; D possibly corresponds to TRBD1 (5 bases). Germline lookup yields CDR1 SGHRS and CDR2 YFSETQ. This CDR3 has 15 amino acids. Trimming stripped 2 bases from V and 5 bases from J, with 17 bases between. CDR3: CASSFLQGLRNEQYF. Written as DNA, the CDR3 is TGCGCCAGCAGCTTCCTTCAGGGCCTTAGGAACGAGCAGTACTTC.

The V gene is TRBV19, the J gene TRBJ2-2; 10 bases align to TRBD1. The CDR3 is made up of 15 amino acids. Trimming at V came to 6 bases and at J to 7 bases, leaving 8 bases not matched to a gene. Germline V gene data show CDR1 as LNHDA and CDR2 as SQIVND (reference sequence). In DNA form, the CDR3 reads TGTGCCAGTAGATTTGACAGGGGGCTGGACGGGGAGCTGTTTTTT. This codes for CASRFDRGLDGELFF.

The V and J genes are TRBV7-9 and TRBJ1-1; 10 nucleotides match TRBD1. The CDR3 is 16 residues long. CDR1 SEHNR and CDR2 FQNEAQ come from the germline V gene (reference sequence). Trimming removed 6 bases from V and 5 bases from J; junction bases left unmatched: 12. Here the CDR3 reads CASRHNRDRGETEAFF. The CDR3 coding sequence is TGTGCCAGCAGACACAACCGGGACAGGGGAGAAACTGAAGCTTTCTTT.

This clone has just a few counts. V and J are TRBV6-5 and TRBJ1-2, with D possibly TRBD1 on 5 matching bases. The germline V gene encodes CDR1 MNHEY and CDR2 SVGAGI. Trimming removed 4 bases at V and 7 bases at J, with 10 bases between. The length of the CDR3 is 12 residues. CDR3 loop: CASSSRRGGYTF. The CDR3 DNA is TGTGCCAGCAGTTCTCGGAGGGGTGGCTACACCTTC.

The chain is built from TRBV27 and TRBJ2-2; D is perhaps TRBD2 (6 bases). CDR3 length: 15 amino acids. Trimming removed 2 bases at V and 1 base at J, with 8 bases between. The germline V gene encodes CDR1 MNHEY and CDR2 SMNVEV (reference sequence). The CDR3 DNA follows: TGTGCCAGCAGTTTAATTAGCGGGAACACCGGGGAGCTGTTTTTT. It specifies CASSLISGNTGELFF.

This clone was detected once. This sequence joins TRBV6-4 and TRBJ2-6; 7 bases are shared with TRBD1. The CDR3 sequence is 17 residues long. Germline lookup yields CDR1 MRHNA and CDR2 SNTAGT. V was clipped by 4 bases and J by 1 base; unmatched bases: 7. CDR3 in amino acids: CASSGQGSSSGANVLTF. The CDR3 bases are TGTGCCAGCAGTGGACAGGGTAGTAGTTCTGGGGCCAACGTCCTGACTTTC.

The genes are TRBV15 and TRBJ2-7, with D perhaps TRBD1 (6 bases). Germline assignment: CDR1 LNHNV and CDR2 YYDKDF (reference sequence). Between the trimmed V and J ends, which lost 0 bases and 3 bases, there was a span of 15 bases. The CDR3 is made up of 16 amino acids. The CDR3, as DNA: TGTGCCACCAGCAGAGATTTAGGGACACGGGGCTACGAGCAGTACTTC. This codes for CATSRDLGTRGYEQYF. The entire variable domain, with the rest obtained from reference TRBV15 and TRBJ2-7, is as follows: DAMVIQNPRYQVTQFGKPVTLSCSQTLNHNVMYWYQQKSSQAPKLLFHYYDKDFNNEADTPDNFQSRRPNTSFCFLDIRSPGLGDTAMYLCATSRDLGTRGYEQYFGPGTRLTVT.

This clone was counted between two and nine times. This same CDR3 is encoded by further DNA sequences in the sample. The J gene is TRBJ2-2, the V gene TRBV4-2; TRBD2 matches 13 bases. Germline V CDR1 and CDR2: LGHNA, YNFKEQ. This CDR3 comprises 18 residues. V shed 4 bases, J shed 2 bases, and the junction held 7 bases outside the gene matches. CDR3 nucleotide sequence: TGTGCCAGCAGCCGACCGACTAGCGGGGGGTCAAACACCGGGGAGCTGTTTTTT. Protein product: CASSRPTSGGSNTGELFF.

This rearrangement joins TRBV4-2 to TRBJ2-7, with TRBD1 identical over 7 bases. This CDR3 has 13 residues. The V and J ends lost 4 bases and 1 base, in that order; junction bases with no gene match: 1. The germline V gene encodes CDR1 LGHNA and CDR2 YNFKEQ. The CDR3, as DNA: TGTGCCAGCAGCCCGGGACAGTCCTACGAGCAGTACTTC. This codes for CASSPGQSYEQYF.

CDR3 sequence (DNA): TGTGCCAGCAGTTACACCGGAAGGGGAGGCTCACCCCTCCACTTT. It yields the protein CASSYTGRGGSPLHF. The rearrangement uses TRBV6-5 and TRBJ1-6; weak D call: TRBD1 (5 bases). The length of the CDR3 is 15 residues. Trimming stripped 2 bases from V and 10 bases from J, with 15 bases between. Germline values: CDR1 MNHEY, CDR2 SVGAGI.

This chain joins TRBV6-4 and TRBJ2-2, with D unclear. V gave up 2 bases and J gave up 4 bases, with 5 bases separating them. Germline CDR1 is MRHNA and CDR2 is SNTAGT. The CDR3 is made up of 13 amino acids. CDR3 coding DNA: TGTGCCAGCAGTGACGGGCCCACCGGGGAGCTGTTTTTT. Residues: CASSDGPTGELFF.

This chain joins TRBV11-3 and TRBJ1-2; possible D gene TRBD1, 6 bases. Between the trimmed V and J ends, which lost 1 base and 5 bases, there was a span of 8 bases. The CDR3 contains 13 residues. Germline V gene lookup returns CDR1 SGHNT and CDR2 YENEEA. Here the CDR3 reads CASSLGGGYGYTF. The DNA of the CDR3 is TGTGCCAGCAGCTTAGGAGGGGGTTATGGCTACACCTTC.

V gene TRBV7-2 combines with J gene TRBJ2-7; 11 bases match TRBD2. The V and J ends lost 1 base and 3 bases, in that order; junction bases with no gene match: 14. This CDR3 is 19 amino acids long. Germline loops: CDR1 SGHTA, CDR2 FQGNSA. The CDR3 bases are TGTGCCAGCAGCTTAGATGCGTGGGTGGGTAGCGGGGGGGACTACGAGCAGTACTTC. As protein: CASSLDAWVGSGGDYEQYF.

This chain connects TRBV2 to TRBJ1-5; no clear D gene. This CDR3 contains 14 residues. Deletions cut 4 bases from V and 0 bases from J, with 7 bases between. Per germline, CDR1 SNHLY and CDR2 FYNNEI. The CDR3 region is CASSVGYSNQPQHF. The DNA of the CDR3 is TGTGCCAGCAGTGTCGGGTATAGCAATCAGCCCCAGCATTTT. Drawing the rest from reference TRBV2 and TRBJ1-5, the complete variable domain is EPEVTQTPSHQVTQMGQEVILRCVPISNHLYFYWYRQILGQKVEFLVSFYNNEISEKSEIFDDQFSVERPDGSNFTLKIRSTKLEDSAMYFCASSVGYSNQPQHFGDGTRLSIL.

The rearrangement links TRBV6-6 to TRBJ2-3; D possibly corresponds to TRBD1 (5 bases). V lost 7 bases and J lost 2, with 7 bases in between. The V gene's germline CDR1 is MNHNY and CDR2 SVGAGI (reference sequence). The CDR3 covers 12 residues. CDR3 bases: TGTGCCAGCACAGGGATCACAGATACGCAGTATTTT. Translated, it gives CASTGITDTQYF.

The chain's CDR3 is CAWSGGGSHQETQYF. As DNA, the CDR3 is TGTGCCTGGAGTGGCGGGGGGTCGCACCAAGAGACCCAGTACTTC. V usage is TRBV30 and J usage is TRBJ2-5; 8 bases are a match to TRBD2. CDR3 length: 15 amino acids. V lost 1 base, J lost 0 bases, and 4 bases stayed unmatched. The germline gives CDR1 GTSNPN, CDR2 SVGIG (reference sequence).

The chain carries TRBV7-9 and TRBJ2-1; 11 nucleotides agree with TRBD2. The CDR3 spans 19 residues. Germline V gives CDR1 SEHNR, CDR2 FQNEAQ (reference sequence). The trim removed 2 bases at V and 7 bases at J, leaving 16 bases unmatched. This CDR3 reads CASSLFGSGGLAGGNEQFF. DNA for the CDR3: TGTGCCAGCAGCTTATTTGGGTCCGGAGGGCTAGCGGGGGGAAATGAGCAGTTCTTC.

This clone came up once. This rearrangement joins TRBV27 to TRBJ2-1; TRBD2 agrees at 11 bases. V lost 7 bases and J lost 4; bases outside the gene matches: 3. Germline CDR1 MNHEY, CDR2 SMNVEV (reference sequence). The CDR3 is made up of 14 amino acids. CDR3 residues: CASTTSGVYNEQFF. DNA for the CDR3: TGTGCCAGCACGACTAGCGGGGTATACAATGAGCAGTTCTTC.

This chain uses TRBV6-6 with TRBJ1-1, with TRBD1 identical over 7 bases. Germline CDR1 MNHNY, CDR2 SVGAGI (reference sequence). The CDR3 covers 14 residues. The ends lost 2 bases at V and 3 bases at J; junction bases unmatched: 3. The CDR3 sequence is CASSYEGAHTEAFF. CDR3 in DNA: TGTGCCAGCAGTTACGAGGGGGCACACACTGAAGCTTTCTTT.

This clone was counted a single time. J is TRBJ1-5 and V is TRBV29-1; D is perhaps TRBD1 (5 bases). This CDR3 region has 14 residues. Trimming cost V 3 bases and J 4 bases, with 13 bases left between them. Per the germline V gene, CDR1 is SQVTM and CDR2 is ANQGSEA. CDR3 nucleotides: TGCAGCGTTGACGGCGGGGCTCCGAATCAGCCCCAGCATTTT. Its translation: CSVDGGAPNQPQHF.

This chain links TRBV6-5 with TRBJ2-4; 7 bases are a match to TRBD2. The CDR3 is 14 residues long. Germline V gene sequence: CDR1 MNHEY, CDR2 SVGAGI. With V trimmed by 6 bases and J by 1 base, 3 bases remained unmatched. The CDR3 DNA reads TGTGCCAGCAGCCAGGGAGGGGCCAAAAACATTCAGTACTTC. Its translation is CASSQGGAKNIQYF.

This chain uses TRBV7-3 with TRBJ2-1; TRBD2 aligns across 8 bases. CDR3 length: 15 residues. Germline V gene sequence: CDR1 SGHTA, CDR2 FQGTGA. The junction had 6 bases not matched to a gene; V was cut back by 6 bases and J by 2 bases. In DNA, the CDR3 is TGTGCCAGCAGTTCCGGCGGGGGGCCCTACAATGAGCAGTTCTTC. Its translation is CASSSGGGPYNEQFF.

This clone was counted a single time. The genes are TRBV7-9 and TRBJ1-1, with 7 bases aligning to TRBD1. From germline, CDR1 is SEHNR and CDR2 FQNEAQ (reference sequence). The CDR3 runs 16 residues. The V gene end was trimmed by 5 bases and the J gene end by 6 bases; junction bases not matched to a gene: 15. The CDR3 loop reads CASSPRRSDRRAEAFF. DNA for the CDR3: TGTGCCAGCAGCCCACGACGATCGGACAGGAGGGCTGAAGCTTTCTTT.

The chain links TRBV4-1 to TRBJ2-7, with 8 bases fitting TRBD1. Germline V gene sequence: CDR1 MGHRA, CDR2 YSYEKL. J lost 2 bases, V lost 1 base, and 7 bases had no gene match. This CDR3 has 16 amino acids. The CDR3 coding sequence is TGCGCCAGCAGCCAAGGGGGGCCAGGGGGCACCTACGAGCAGTACTTC. Protein sequence: CASSQGGPGGTYEQYF.

The V and J genes are TRBV6-5 and TRBJ1-1; D might be TRBD1 (6 bases). The CDR3 consists of 14 residues. Trimming left V 2 bases short and J 5 bases short, with 12 bases between. Germline assignment: CDR1 MNHEY and CDR2 SVGAGI. The CDR3 DNA sequence: TGTGCCAGCAGTTACCGGGGGGCTGGGACTGAAGCTTTCTTT. It encodes CASSYRGAGTEAFF.

The chain joins TRBV2 to TRBJ1-4, with D perhaps TRBD1 (6 bases). Germline CDR1 and CDR2: SNHLY and FYNNEI. V lost 3 bases and J 7 bases, leaving 15 bases between the germline ends. CDR3 length equals 15 residues. The CDR3 is CASSEVSPGAEKLFF. The CDR3 DNA reads TGTGCCAGCAGTGAGGTTTCGCCAGGGGCTGAAAAACTGTTTTTT.

This rearrangement joins TRBV11-3 to TRBJ1-2; 12 nucleotides line up with TRBD1. CDR3 length: 18 amino acids. Germline V CDR1 and CDR2: SGHNT, YENEEA. Germline trimming cut 3 bases from V and 5 bases from J; bases unmatched to any gene: 13. CDR3 protein: CASSFKSWPGQGAYGYTF. The DNA for the CDR3 is TGTGCCAGCAGCTTCAAATCCTGGCCGGGACAGGGGGCATATGGCTACACCTTC.